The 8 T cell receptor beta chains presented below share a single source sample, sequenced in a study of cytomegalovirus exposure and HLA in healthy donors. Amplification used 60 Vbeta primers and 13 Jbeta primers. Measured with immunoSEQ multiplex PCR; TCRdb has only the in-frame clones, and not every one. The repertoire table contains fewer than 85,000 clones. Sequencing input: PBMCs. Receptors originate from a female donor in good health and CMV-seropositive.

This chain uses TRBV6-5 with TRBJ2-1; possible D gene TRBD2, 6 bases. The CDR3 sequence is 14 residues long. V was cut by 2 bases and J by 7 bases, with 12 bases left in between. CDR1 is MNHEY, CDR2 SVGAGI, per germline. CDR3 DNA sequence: TGTGCCAGCAGTTACGGGACTGGAATTAATGAGCAGTTCTTC. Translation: CASSYGTGINEQFF.

As DNA, the CDR3 is TGCGCCAGCAGCTTGTGGGCTAGCGGCATAGGGGAGCAGTTCTTC. The encoded protein is CASSLWASGIGEQFF. This chain connects TRBV5-1 to TRBJ2-1; 7 bases line up with TRBD2. Germline V gene lookup returns CDR1 SGHRS and CDR2 YFSETQ. Trimming removed 1 base from V and 10 bases from J; junction bases left unmatched: 11. The CDR3 extends over 15 amino acids.

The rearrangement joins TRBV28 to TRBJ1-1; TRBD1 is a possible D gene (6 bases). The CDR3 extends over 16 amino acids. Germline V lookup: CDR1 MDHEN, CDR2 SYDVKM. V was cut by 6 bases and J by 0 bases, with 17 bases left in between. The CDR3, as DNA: TGTGCCAGCAGGACCAGGGGAGGGACCATGAACACTGAAGCTTTCTTT. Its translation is CASRTRGGTMNTEAFF.

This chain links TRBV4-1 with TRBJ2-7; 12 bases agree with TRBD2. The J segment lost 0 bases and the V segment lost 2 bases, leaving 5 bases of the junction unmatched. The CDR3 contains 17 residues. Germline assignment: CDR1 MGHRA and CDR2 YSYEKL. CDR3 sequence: CASSQPTSGRSSYEQYF. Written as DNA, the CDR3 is TGCGCCAGCAGCCAACCTACTAGCGGGAGGAGCTCCTACGAGCAGTACTTC.

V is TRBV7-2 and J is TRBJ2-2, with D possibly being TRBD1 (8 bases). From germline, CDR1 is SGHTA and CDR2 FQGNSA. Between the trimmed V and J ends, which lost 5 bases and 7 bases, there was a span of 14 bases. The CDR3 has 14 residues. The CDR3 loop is CASSAYRGGGELFF. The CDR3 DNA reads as TGTGCCAGCAGCGCTTACAGGGGGGGCGGGGAGCTGTTTTTT.

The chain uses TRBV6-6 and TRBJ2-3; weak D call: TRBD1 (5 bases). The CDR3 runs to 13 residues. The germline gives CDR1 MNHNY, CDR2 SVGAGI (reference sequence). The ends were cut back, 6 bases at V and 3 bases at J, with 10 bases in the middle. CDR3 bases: TGTGCCAGCAGAGGCCAGGGTACAGATACGCAGTATTTT. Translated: CASRGQGTDTQYF.

The CDR3: CSVEPTRAETQYF. The CDR3 DNA is TGCAGCGTTGAACCGACTAGGGCAGAGACCCAGTACTTC. The chain couples TRBV29-1 to TRBJ2-5, with a tentative D call TRBD2 (6 bases). Trimming cost V 2 bases and J 4 bases, with 11 bases left between them. CDR3 length equals 13 residues. CDR1 and CDR2 from the germline V gene are SQVTM and ANQGSEA.

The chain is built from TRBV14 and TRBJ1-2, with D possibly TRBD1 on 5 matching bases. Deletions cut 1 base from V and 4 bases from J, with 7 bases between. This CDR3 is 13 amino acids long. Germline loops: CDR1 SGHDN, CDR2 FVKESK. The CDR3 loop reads CASSQGDSYGYTF. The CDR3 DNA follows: TGTGCCAGCAGCCAAGGTGACAGCTATGGCTACACCTTC.